This T cell receptor beta chain emerged from a study of cytomegalovirus exposure and HLA in healthy donors. V lost 6 bases to trimming and J lost 4 bases; unmatched junction nucleotides: 15. The CDR3 is 16 residues long. Germline values: CDR1 KGHSH, CDR2 LQKENI. The PCR made use of 60 Vbeta and 13 Jbeta primers. The data were produced by immunoSEQ multiplex PCR, yet TCRdb's version contains in-frame clones alone and is incomplete. Of roughly 140,000 clones in the sample, 75% were seen once. Regarding the study as a whole: Clonal expansion was found to be greater in HLA-associated TCR beta chains than in equally common others in a later analysis. Rates of TCR association differed by HLA locus in a later analysis, with DRB1 highest and HLA-C lowest. Rarity held for most TCR sequences, but there were some public TCRs that occurred in many donors.

Points on this clone: Its antigen remains unknown.

Sequenced input: PBMCs. The receptor was isolated from a man between 18 and 35 years old in good health and CMV-seronegative. This chain uses TRBV18 with TRBJ2-7; 7 bases match TRBD2. The DNA of the CDR3 is TGTGCCAGCTCTACACTGGGGAGCGGGATAGCTTACGAGCAGTACTTC. It specifies CASSTLGSGIAYEQYF.